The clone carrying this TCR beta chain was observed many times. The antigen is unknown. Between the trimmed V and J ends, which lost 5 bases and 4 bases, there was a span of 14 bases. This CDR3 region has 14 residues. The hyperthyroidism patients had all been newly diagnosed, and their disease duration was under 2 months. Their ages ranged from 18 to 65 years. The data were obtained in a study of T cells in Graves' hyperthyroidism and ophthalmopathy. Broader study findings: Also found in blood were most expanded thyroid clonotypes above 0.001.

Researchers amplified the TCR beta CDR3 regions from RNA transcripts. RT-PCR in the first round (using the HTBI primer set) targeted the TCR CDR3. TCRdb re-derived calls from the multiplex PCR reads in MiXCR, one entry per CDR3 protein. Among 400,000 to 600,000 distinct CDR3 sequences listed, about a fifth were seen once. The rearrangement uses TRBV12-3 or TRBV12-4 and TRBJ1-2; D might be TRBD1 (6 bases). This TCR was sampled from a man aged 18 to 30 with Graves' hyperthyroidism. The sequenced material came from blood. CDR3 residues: CASSPTGPPYGYTF. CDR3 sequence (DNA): TGTGCCAGCAGTCCAACAGGGCCCCCCTATGGCTACACCTTC.